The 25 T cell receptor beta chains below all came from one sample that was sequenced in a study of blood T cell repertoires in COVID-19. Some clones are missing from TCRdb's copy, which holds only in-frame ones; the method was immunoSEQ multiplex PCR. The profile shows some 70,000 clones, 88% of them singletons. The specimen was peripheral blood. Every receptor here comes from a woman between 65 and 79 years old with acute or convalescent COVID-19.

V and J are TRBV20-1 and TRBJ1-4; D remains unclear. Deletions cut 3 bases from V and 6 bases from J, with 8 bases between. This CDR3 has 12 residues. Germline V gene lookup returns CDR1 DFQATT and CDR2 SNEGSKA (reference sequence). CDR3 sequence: CSASPRDEKLFF. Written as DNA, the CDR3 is TGCAGTGCTAGTCCGAGGGATGAAAAACTGTTTTTT.

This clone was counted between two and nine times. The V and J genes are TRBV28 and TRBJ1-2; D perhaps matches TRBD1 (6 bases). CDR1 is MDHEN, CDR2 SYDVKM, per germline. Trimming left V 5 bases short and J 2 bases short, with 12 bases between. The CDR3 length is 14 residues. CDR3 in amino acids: CASSLTGRNYGYTF. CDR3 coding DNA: TGTGCCAGCAGTCTGACAGGTCGGAACTATGGCTACACCTTC.

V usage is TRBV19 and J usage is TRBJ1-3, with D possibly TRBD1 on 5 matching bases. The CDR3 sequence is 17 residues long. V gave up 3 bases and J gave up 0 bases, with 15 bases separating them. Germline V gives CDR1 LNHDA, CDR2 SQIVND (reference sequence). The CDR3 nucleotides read TGTGCCAGTAGTATCCAGGGTGGAAGTTCCTCTGGAAACACCATATATTTT. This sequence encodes CASSIQGGSSSGNTIYF.

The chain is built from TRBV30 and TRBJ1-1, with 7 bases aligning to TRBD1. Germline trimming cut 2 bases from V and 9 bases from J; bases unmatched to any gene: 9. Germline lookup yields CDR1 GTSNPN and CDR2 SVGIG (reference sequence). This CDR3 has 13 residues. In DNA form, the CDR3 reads TGTGCCTGGAGTCACGGGACAGTACTGAAAGCTTTCTTT. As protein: CAWSHGTVLKAFF.

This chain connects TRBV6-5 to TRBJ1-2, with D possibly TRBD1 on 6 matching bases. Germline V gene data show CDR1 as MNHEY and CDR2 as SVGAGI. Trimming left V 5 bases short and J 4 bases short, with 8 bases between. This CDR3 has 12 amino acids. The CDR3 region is CASSPGAYGYTF. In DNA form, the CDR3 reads TGTGCCAGCAGTCCAGGGGCCTATGGCTACACCTTC.

The CDR3 protein is CASSESRRTGYNSPLHF. The DNA of the CDR3 is TGTGCCAGCAGTGAAAGTCGACGGACAGGGTATAATTCACCCCTCCACTTT. The rearrangement uses TRBV6-1 and TRBJ1-6; 8 positions match TRBD1. Germline lookup yields CDR1 MNHNS and CDR2 SASEGT. This CDR3 is built from 17 residues. V shed 2 bases and J 4 bases; nucleotides not matched to a gene: 7.

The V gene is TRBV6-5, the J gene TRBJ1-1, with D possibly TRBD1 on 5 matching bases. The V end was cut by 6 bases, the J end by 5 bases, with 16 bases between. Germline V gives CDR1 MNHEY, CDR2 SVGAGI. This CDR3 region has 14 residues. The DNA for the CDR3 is TGTGCCAGCAGCCGCCCGGGGGGAGGAACTGAAGCTTTCTTT. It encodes CASSRPGGGTEAFF.

The CDR3 DNA sequence: TGTGCCAGCAGCTTAGGGCTAGCGGGGGATACCTCCTACAATGAGCAGTTCTTC. It yields the protein CASSLGLAGDTSYNEQFF. This chain connects TRBV7-9 to TRBJ2-1; 10 positions agree with TRBD2. The CDR3 runs to 18 residues. V dropped 1 base and J dropped 0; count of bases not matched to a gene: 6. The germline CDR1 and CDR2 sequences are SEHNR and FQNEAQ (reference sequence). Together with reference TRBV7-9 and TRBJ2-1, the CDR3 gives the full variable domain: DTGVSQNPRHKITKRGQNVTFRCDPISEHNRLYWYRQTLGQGPEFLTYFQNEAQLEKSRLLSDRFSAERPKGSFSTLEIQRTEQGDSAMYLCASSLGLAGDTSYNEQFFGPGTRLTVL.

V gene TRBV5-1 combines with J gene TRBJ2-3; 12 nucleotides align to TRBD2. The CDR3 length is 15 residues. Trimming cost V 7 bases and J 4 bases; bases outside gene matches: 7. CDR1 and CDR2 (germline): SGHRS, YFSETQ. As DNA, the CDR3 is TGCGCCAGCCGACTAGCGGGAGTCAGGGCAGATACGCAGTATTTT. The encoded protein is CASRLAGVRADTQYF.

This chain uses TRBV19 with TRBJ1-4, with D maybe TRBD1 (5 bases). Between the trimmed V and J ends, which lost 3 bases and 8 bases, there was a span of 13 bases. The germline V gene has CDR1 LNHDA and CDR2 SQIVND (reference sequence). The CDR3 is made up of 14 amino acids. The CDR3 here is CASSMVGPREKLFF. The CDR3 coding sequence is TGTGCCAGTAGTATGGTGGGGCCGAGGGAAAAACTGTTTTTT.

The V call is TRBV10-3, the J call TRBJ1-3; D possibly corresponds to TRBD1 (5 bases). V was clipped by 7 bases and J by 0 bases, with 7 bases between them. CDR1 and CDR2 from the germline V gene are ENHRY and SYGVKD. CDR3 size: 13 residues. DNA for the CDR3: TGTGCCATCAACACAGGCTCTGGAAACACCATATATTTT. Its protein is CAINTGSGNTIYF.

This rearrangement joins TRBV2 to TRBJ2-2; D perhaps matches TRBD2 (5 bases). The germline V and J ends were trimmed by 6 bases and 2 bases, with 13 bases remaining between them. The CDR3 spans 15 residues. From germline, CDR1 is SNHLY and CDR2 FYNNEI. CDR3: CASSPRESNTGELFF. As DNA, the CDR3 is TGTGCCAGCAGCCCCCGGGAAAGCAACACCGGGGAGCTGTTTTTT.

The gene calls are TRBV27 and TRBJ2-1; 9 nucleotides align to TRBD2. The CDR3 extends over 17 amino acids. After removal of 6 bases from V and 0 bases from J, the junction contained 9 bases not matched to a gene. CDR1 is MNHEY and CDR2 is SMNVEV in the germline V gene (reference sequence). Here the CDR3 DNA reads TGTGCCAGCAGATCTGGCGCGGGAGGGTTCTCCTACAATGAGCAGTTCTTC. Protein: CASRSGAGGFSYNEQFF.

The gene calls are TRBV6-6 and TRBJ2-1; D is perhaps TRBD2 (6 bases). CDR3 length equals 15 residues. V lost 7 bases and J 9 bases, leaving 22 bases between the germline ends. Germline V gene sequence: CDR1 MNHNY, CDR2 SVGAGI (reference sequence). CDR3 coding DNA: TGTGCCAGCACCGGGGGATTATTGGGGTTAGGTGAGCAGTTCTTC. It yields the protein CASTGGLLGLGEQFF.

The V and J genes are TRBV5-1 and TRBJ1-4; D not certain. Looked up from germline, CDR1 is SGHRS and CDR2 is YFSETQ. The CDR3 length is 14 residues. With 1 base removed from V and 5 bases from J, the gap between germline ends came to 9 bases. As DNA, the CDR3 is TGCGCCAGCAGCTTGCATCCGAGGAATGAAAAACTGTTTTTT. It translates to CASSLHPRNEKLFF.

CDR3 DNA: TGTGCCAGCAGTGGGGAGGGCAATTCACCCCTCCACTTT. Translation: CASSGEGNSPLHF. The V and J genes are TRBV2 and TRBJ1-6; D unclear. Germline V gene lookup returns CDR1 SNHLY and CDR2 FYNNEI. The CDR3 has 13 residues. Trimming shortened V by 4 bases and J by 7 bases, and 8 bases separated the two germline ends.

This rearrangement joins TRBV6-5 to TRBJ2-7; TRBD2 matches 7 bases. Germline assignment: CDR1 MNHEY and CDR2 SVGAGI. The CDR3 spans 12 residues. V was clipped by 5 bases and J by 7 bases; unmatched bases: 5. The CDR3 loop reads CASSPGGGEQYF. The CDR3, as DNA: TGTGCCAGCAGTCCGGGGGGAGGGGAGCAGTACTTC.

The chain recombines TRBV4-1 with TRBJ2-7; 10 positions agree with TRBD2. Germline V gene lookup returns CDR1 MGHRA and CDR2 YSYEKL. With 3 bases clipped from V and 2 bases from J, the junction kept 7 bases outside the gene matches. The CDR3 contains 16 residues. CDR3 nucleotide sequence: TGCGCCAGCAGCCATGGCAGGACTAGCGGTACCTACGAGCAGTACTTC. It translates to CASSHGRTSGTYEQYF.

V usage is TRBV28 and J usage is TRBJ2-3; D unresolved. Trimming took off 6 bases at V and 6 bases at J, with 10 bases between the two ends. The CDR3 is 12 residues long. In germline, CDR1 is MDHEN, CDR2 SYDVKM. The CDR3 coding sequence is TGTGCCAGCAGCACACCCATGGATACGCAGTATTTT. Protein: CASSTPMDTQYF.

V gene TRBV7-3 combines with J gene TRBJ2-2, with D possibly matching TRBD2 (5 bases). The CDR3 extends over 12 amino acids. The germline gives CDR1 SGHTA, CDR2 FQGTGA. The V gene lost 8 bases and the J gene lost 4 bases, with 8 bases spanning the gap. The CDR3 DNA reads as TGTGCCAGCGGTGAGGGCACCGGGGAGCTGTTTTTT. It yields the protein CASGEGTGELFF.

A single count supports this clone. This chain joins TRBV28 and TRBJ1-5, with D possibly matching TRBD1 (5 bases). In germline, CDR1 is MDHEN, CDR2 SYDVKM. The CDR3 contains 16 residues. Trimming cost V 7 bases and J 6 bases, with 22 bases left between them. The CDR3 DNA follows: TGTGCCAGCAATCCTACAGGAGGCGGGGTGATTCAGCCCCAGCATTTT. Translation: CASNPTGGGVIQPQHF.

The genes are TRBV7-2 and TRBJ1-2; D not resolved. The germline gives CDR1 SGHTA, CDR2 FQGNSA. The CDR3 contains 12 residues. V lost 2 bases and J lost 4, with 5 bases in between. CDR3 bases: TGTGCCAGCAGCTTAAACAGCTATGGCTACACCTTC. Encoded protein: CASSLNSYGYTF.

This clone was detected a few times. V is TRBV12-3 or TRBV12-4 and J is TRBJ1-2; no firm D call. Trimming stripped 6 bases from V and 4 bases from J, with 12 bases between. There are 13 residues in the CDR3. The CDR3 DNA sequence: TGTGCCAGCAGCTTTAGCATCGGCTATGGCTACACCTTC. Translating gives CASSFSIGYGYTF.

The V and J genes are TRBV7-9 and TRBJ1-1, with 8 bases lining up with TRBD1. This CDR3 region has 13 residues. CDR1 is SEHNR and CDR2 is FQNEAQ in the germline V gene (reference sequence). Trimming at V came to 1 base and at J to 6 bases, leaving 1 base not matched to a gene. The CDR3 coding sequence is TGTGCCAGCAGCTTAGTCAGGGGGCCTGAAGCTTTCTTT. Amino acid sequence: CASSLVRGPEAFF.

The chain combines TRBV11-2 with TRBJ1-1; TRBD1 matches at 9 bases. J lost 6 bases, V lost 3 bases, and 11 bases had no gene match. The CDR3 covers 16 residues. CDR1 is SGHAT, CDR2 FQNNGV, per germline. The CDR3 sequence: CASSFGLGQGASEAFF. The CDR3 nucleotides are TGTGCCAGCAGCTTTGGCCTGGGACAGGGAGCCTCTGAAGCTTTCTTT. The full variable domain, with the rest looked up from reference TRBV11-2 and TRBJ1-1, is EAGVAQSPRYKIIEKRQSVAFWCNPISGHATLYWYQQILGQGPKLLIQFQNNGVVDDSQLPKDRFSAERLKGVDSTLKIQPAKLEDSAVYLCASSFGLGQGASEAFFGQGTRLTVV.